This paragraph reports one TCR beta chain. The antigen it recognizes is unknown. Base qualities are not recorded, but no much larger clone differs from it by a single base. Each collaborating institution followed its own protocols to collect whole blood in K2EDTA tubes. For TCRbeta analysis, collaborator samples were shipped as frozen whole blood, as isolated PBMCs, or as DNA extracted from either sample type. This record belongs to a study of blood T cell repertoires in COVID-19 (dated by TCRdb to 2019 to 2021). A note on the overall study: The collaborator samples originated in the United States, Italy and Spain and spanned the acute and convalescent phases of COVID-19. Subjects who had been exposed to COVID-19, were actively infected with it, or had recovered from it provided the deeply sampled blood TCRbeta repertoires that made up the dataset. The prospective study material was composed of cDNA or gDNA derived from T cells, B-cell-depleted T cells, or PBMCs. The samples were drawn from two sources: the first 160 participants of the ongoing ImmuneRACE study, and 1,000 to 1,500 subjects contributed by 6 global collaborators. A de-identified subject ID, COVID-19 status, age in years and sex were almost always included in the sample metadata. A freely available public database, intended as a resource for researchers studying the immune response to SARS-CoV-2, is where the repertoires were released. Where available, HLA class I and class II types were taken from metadata supplied by the sample provider and were not determined by assay-based typing.

The immunoSEQ Assay, a bias-controlled multiplex PCR, was used to amplify TCRbeta CDR3 regions from genomic DNA. Regarding the original processing steps: Within the assay, amplification of reference gene primers was used to estimate how many nucleated cells each sample contained. Sequence reads were collapsed and filtered to measure the absolute abundance of every unique TCRbeta CDR3 rearrangement. Productive Simpson clonality was computed per sample as the square root of Simpson's diversity index over productive rearrangements. This is the immuneACCESS table as TCRdb keeps it, with only in-frame sequences that have V and J called. A part of the clones is gone; compared with another copy, unresolved V genes explain less than half, and the rest is unexplained. D and trimming were read from the DNA, whereas the V and J calls and clone size are those reported in that table. The sample table lists fewer than 120,000 clones, approximately 82% of them with a count of one. The ten largest clonotypes hold 3.8% of the sample.

The germline V gene gives CDR1 as LGHNA and CDR2 as YNFKEQ. Reading from cysteine to phenylalanine, the CDR3 counts 17 amino acids. Only the CDR3 DNA is retained, 51 bases long and in frame from the first base. The junction carries 16 bases between V and J, which are trimmed by 1 base and 0 bases respectively. Results the study describes overall, beyond this receptor: The amount of clinical and demographic metadata varied by source and participant and was provided uncurated.

The sample taken for sequencing was peripheral blood. This TCR was sampled from a woman of 80 years or more with acute or convalescent COVID-19. The receptor chain draws on TRBV4-2 and TRBJ2-7, with TRBD2 tentatively as D gene (5 bases match). The sequenced DNA: TGTGCCAGCAGCCAAGTTGAGGAGGCAGCAAGCTCCTACGAGCAGTACTTC. The resulting protein is CASSQVEEAASSYEQYF.